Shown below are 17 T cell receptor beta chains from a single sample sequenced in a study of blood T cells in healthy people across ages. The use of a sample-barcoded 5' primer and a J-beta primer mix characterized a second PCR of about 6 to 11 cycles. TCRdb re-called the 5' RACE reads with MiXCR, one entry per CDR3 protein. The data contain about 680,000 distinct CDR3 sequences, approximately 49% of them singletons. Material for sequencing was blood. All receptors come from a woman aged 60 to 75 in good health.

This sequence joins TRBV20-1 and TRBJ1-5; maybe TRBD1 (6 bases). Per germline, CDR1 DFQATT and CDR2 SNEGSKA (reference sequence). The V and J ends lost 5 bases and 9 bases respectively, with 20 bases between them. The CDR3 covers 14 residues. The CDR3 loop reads CSAARGQPSGPQHF. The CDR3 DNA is TGCAGTGCTGCCCGAGGACAGCCGTCAGGGCCCCAGCATTTT.

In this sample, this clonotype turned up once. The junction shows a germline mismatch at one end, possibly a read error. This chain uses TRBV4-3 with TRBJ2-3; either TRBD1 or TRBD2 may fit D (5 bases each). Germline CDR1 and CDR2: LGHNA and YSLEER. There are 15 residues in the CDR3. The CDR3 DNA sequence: TGCGCCAGCAGCCAAGATTCGGGGCGCACAGATACACAGTATTTT. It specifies CASSQDSGRTDTQYF.

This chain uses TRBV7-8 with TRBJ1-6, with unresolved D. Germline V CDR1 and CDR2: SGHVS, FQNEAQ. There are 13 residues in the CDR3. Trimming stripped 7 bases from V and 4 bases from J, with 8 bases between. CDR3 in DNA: TGTGCCAGCAACGGCGGGTATAATTCACCCCTCCACTTT. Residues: CASNGGYNSPLHF.

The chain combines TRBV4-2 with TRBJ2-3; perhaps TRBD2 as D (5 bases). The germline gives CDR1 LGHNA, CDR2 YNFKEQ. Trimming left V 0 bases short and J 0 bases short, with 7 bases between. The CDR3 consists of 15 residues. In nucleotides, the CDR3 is TGTGCCAGCAGCCAAGAACGGAGGAGCACAGATACGCAGTATTTT. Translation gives CASSQERRSTDTQYF.

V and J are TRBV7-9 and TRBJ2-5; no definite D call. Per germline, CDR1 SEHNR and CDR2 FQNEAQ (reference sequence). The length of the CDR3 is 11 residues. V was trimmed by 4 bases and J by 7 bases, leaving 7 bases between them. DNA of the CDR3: TGTGCCAGCAGCTCCTTCCGGACCCAGTACTTC. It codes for CASSSFRTQYF.

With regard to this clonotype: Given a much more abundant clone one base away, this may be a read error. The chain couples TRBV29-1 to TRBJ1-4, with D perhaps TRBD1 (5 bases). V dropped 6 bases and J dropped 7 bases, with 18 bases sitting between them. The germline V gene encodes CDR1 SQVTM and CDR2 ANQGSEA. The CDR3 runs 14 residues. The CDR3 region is CSVRVSGEREKLFF. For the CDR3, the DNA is TGCAGCGTCAGGGTTTCGGGGGAGCGTGAAAAACTGTTTTTT. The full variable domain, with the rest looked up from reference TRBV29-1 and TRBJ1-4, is SAVISQKPSRDICQRGTSLTIQCQVDSQVTMMFWYRQQPGQSLTLIATANQGSEATYESGFVIDKFPISRPNLTFSTLTVSNMSPEDSSIYLCSVRVSGEREKLFFGSGTQLSVL.

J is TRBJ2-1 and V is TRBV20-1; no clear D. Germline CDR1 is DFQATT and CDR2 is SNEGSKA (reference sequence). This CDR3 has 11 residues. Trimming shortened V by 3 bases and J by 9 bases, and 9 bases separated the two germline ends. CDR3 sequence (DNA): TGCAGTGCTAGTTCCCCTGGTGAGCAGTTCTTC. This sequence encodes CSASSPGEQFF.

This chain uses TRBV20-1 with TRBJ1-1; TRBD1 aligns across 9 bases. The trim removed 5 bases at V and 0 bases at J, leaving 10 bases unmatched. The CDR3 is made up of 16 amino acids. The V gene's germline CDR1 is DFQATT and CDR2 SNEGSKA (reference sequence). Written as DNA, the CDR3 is TGCAGTGCTTGGTCCGGGACAGGGACTATGAACACTGAAGCTTTCTTT. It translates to CSAWSGTGTMNTEAFF.

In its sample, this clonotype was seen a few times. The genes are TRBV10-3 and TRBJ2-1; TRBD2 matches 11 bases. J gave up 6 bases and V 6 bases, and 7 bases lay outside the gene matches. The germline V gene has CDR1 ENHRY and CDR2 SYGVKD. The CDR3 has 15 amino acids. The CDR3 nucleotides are TGTGCCATCAGGACGACTAGCGGGAACGCCAATGAGCAGTTCTTC. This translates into CAIRTTSGNANEQFF.

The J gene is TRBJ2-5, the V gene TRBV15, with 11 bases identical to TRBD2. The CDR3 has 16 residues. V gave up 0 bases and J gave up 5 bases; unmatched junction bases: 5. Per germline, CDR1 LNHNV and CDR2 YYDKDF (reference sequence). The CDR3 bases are TGTGCCACCAGCAGAGATCTTAGCGGGAGGGCGGAGACCCAGTACTTC. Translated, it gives CATSRDLSGRAETQYF.

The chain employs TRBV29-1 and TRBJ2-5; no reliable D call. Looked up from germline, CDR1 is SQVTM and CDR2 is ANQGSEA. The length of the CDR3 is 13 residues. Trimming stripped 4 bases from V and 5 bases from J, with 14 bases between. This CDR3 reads CSVALALGETQYF. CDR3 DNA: TGCAGCGTTGCGTTAGCCCTCGGGGAGACCCAGTACTTC.

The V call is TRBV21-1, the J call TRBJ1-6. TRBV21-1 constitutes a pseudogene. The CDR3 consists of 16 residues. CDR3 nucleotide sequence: TGTGCCAGCAGCAAAGTCGCAGGGAAGGCCCATTCACCCCTCCACTTT. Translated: CASSKVAGKAHSPLHF.

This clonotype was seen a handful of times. The CDR3 DNA reads TGTGCCAGCAGCTTGTTGGGTGAGCGACTAGCCAAAAACATTCAGTACTTC. The encoded protein is CASSLLGERLAKNIQYF. This chain connects TRBV5-6 to TRBJ2-4; D gene uncertain. The CDR3 contains 17 residues. Trimming removed 1 base from V and 0 bases from J, with 14 bases in between. Germline V gene sequence: CDR1 SGHDT, CDR2 YYEEEE.

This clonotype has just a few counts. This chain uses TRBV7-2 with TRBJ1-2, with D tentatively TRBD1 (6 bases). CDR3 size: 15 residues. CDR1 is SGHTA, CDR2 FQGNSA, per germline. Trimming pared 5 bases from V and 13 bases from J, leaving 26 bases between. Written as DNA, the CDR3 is TGTGCCAGCAGCGCCTTAAGAACAGCTCCCCAAGGGGGCACCTTC. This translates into CASSALRTAPQGGTF.

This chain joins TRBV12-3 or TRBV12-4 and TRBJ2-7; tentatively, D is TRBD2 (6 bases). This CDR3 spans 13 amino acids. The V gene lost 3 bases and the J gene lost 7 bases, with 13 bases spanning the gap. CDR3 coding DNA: TGTGCCAGCAGTTTGGAGGGAGTCAATGAGCAGTACTTC. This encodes CASSLEGVNEQYF.

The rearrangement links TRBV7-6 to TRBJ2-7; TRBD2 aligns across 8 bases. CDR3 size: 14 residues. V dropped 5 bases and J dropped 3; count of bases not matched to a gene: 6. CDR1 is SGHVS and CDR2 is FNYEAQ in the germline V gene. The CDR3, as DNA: TGTGCCAGCAGCCCGAGCGGGAGCTACTACGAGCAGTACTTC. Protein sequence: CASSPSGSYYEQYF.

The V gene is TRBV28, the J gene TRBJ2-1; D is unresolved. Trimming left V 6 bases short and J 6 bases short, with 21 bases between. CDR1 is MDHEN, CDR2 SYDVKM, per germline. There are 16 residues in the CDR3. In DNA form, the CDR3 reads TGTGCCAGCAGCTTGACGGCCTTCTTGAACACCAATGAGCAGTTCTTC. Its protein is CASSLTAFLNTNEQFF.